The next 10 T cell receptor beta chains were all read from a single sample in a study of blood T cells in healthy people across ages. Combining a sample-barcoded 5' primer with a J-beta primer mix, a second PCR ran for roughly 7 to 11 cycles. In TCRdb, the 5' RACE reads were re-called with MiXCR into one record per CDR3 protein. The sample has roughly 800,000 distinct CDR3 sequences, more than 25% seen once. This sample also belongs to another study, concerning T cells of mothers and their children.

Input material: blood. The receptors were gathered from a boy aged 5-17 years in good health.

A remark on this clonotype: The CDR3 does not close with the conserved phenylalanine or tryptophan, likely indicating a read error. The chain employs TRBV6-6 and TRBJ1-4, with D possibly TRBD1 on 5 matching bases. The CDR3 length is 9 residues. Germline loops: CDR1 MNHNY, CDR2 SVGAGI (reference sequence). The CDR3 sequence is CRVGEKLFV. The CDR3 DNA follows: TGCAGGGTCGGGGAAAAACTGTTTGTT.

V gene TRBV18 combines with J gene TRBJ2-7; D is possibly TRBD1 (6 bases). The germline CDR1 and CDR2 sequences are KGHSH and LQKENI. Trimming stripped 6 bases from V and 5 bases from J, with 14 bases between. The CDR3 spans 13 residues. The CDR3 region is CASSPLTGNEQYF. The CDR3 nucleotides are TGTGCCAGCTCTCCTCTCACAGGGAACGAGCAGTACTTC.

The genes are TRBV7-8 and TRBJ2-4; D is tentatively TRBD1 or TRBD2 (5 bases each). V was shortened by 0 bases and J by 4 bases, with 19 bases between the two germline ends. The CDR3 length is 18 residues. In germline, CDR1 is SGHVS, CDR2 FQNEAQ. The CDR3 here is CASSLARRVGETKNIQYF. CDR3 sequence (DNA): TGTGCCAGCAGCTTAGCCCGAAGGGTGGGGGAGACAAAAAACATTCAGTACTTC. Based on the CDR3 plus reference TRBV7-8 and TRBJ2-4, the full variable domain is GAGVSQSPRYKVAKRGQDVALRCDPISGHVSLFWYQQALGQGPEFLTYFQNEAQLDKSGLPSDRFFAERPEGSVSTLKIQRTQQEDSAVYLCASSLARRVGETKNIQYFGAGTRLSVL.

This clonotype showed up just a few times. This chain joins TRBV12-5 and TRBJ2-7; D gene uncertain. The length of the CDR3 is 15 residues. CDR1 is LGHNT and CDR2 is FRNRAP in the germline V gene. V was clipped by 9 bases and J by 2 bases, with 20 bases between them. The CDR3 sequence is CASKYLPADPYEQYF. The CDR3 bases are TGTGCTAGCAAGTATCTCCCCGCAGACCCCTACGAGCAGTACTTC.

As regards this clonotype: Germline and junction disagree at one end, which may indicate a read error. CDR3: CASSLERGADEQYF. CDR3 in DNA: TGTGCCAGCAGTTTGGAACGGGGGGCTGACGAGCAGTACTTT. J is TRBJ2-7 and V is TRBV28; D is possibly TRBD2 (7 bases). This CDR3 comprises 14 residues. Germline CDR1 and CDR2: MDHEN and SYDVKM. The complete variable domain, with remaining parts taken from reference TRBV28 and TRBJ2-7, reads DVKVTQSSRYLVKRTGEKVFLECVQDMDHENMFWYRQDPGLGLRLIYFSYDVKMKEKGDIPEGYSVSREKKERFSLILESASTNQTSMYLCASSLERGADEQYFGPGTRLTVT.

The rearrangement uses TRBV3-1 and TRBJ1-2; a possible D gene is TRBD1 (5 bases). The CDR3 extends over 16 amino acids. The V end was cut by 0 bases, the J end by 0 bases, with 11 bases between. Per germline, CDR1 LGHDT and CDR2 YNNKEL (reference sequence). The CDR3 bases are TGTGCCAGCAGCCAAGAACCTGACAGTTCTAACTATGGCTACACCTTC. It codes for CASSQEPDSSNYGYTF.

The rearrangement joins TRBV12-3 or TRBV12-4 to TRBJ2-2; tentatively, D is TRBD2 (6 bases). V gave up 7 bases and J gave up 3 bases, with 12 bases separating them. CDR3 length equals 14 residues. The CDR3 sequence is CASKDGGDTGELFF. In DNA form, the CDR3 reads TGTGCCAGCAAAGACGGAGGGGACACCGGGGAGCTGTTTTTT.

The chain links TRBV28 to TRBJ1-2, with TRBD1 as a possible D gene (6 bases). The CDR3 runs 14 residues. The ends were cut back, 1 base at V and 8 bases at J, with 14 bases in the middle. CDR1 MDHEN and CDR2 SYDVKM come from the germline V gene. The CDR3: CASSLFRGSEGYTF. The CDR3 coding sequence is TGTGCCAGCAGTTTATTCAGGGGATCGGAAGGCTACACCTTC.

V usage is TRBV20-1 and J usage is TRBJ2-4, with 8 positions matching TRBD2. V lost 2 bases and J lost 13; bases outside the gene matches: 10. This CDR3 spans 13 amino acids. The germline V gene has CDR1 DFQATT and CDR2 SNEGSKA (reference sequence). The CDR3 DNA is TGCAGTGCTAGAAGGGTAGCGGGGTCTGAGCAGTACTTC. As protein: CSARRVAGSEQYF.

Note on this clonotype: One end of the junction does not line up with germline, which may come from a read error. The rearrangement joins TRBV4-1 to TRBJ2-5; tentatively, D is TRBD2 (7 bases). The CDR3 consists of 16 residues. Looked up from germline, CDR1 is MGHRA and CDR2 is YSYEKL. As DNA, the CDR3 is TGCACCAGCAGCCAAGGGGGAGGGCTAGGCGGTGAGACCCAGTACTTC. It is translated as CTSSQGGGLGGETQYF.